This T cell receptor (beta chain) was recorded in a study of OX40 agonist ivuxolimab in advanced cancers. The table came from immunoSEQ multiplex PCR; TCRdb's copy has only in-frame clones and leaves some out. The sample shows over 100,000 clones, approximately 94% of them seen only once. The CDR3 runs to 15 residues. The germline V gene encodes CDR1 SGHVS and CDR2 FNYEAQ. Trimming shortened V by 1 base and J by 4 bases, and 14 bases separated the two germline ends. The genes are TRBV7-6 and TRBJ2-7, with D tentatively TRBD1 (5 bases). The source was CD4+ or CD8+ T cells sorted from blood, collected in a trial of the OX40 agonist ivuxolimab. The sequence came from an adult with an advanced solid tumor such as melanoma, head and neck, liver or kidney cancer. The CDR3 protein is CASSLGGQRGYEQYF. CDR3 bases: TGTGCCAGCAGCTTAGGCGGCCAAAGGGGTTACGAGCAGTACTTC.